The 19 T cell receptor beta chains below come from one sample, sequenced in a study of HIV-infected patients and healthy controls. About 480 ng RNA was reverse transcribed with alpha and beta constant-region primers. Using multiplexing indices, alpha and beta chain libraries were generated apart by chain-specific third strand synthesis. MiXCR was run by TCRdb on the 5' RACE reads, yielding one entry per CDR3 protein. The table has over 15,000 distinct CDR3 sequences, roughly 9.1% seen once. All unsorted peripheral T cells were captured because whole blood was used without fractionation. Sequenced: blood. The receptors here all came from an adult in good health.

This chain links TRBV6-2 or TRBV6-3 with TRBJ2-1; 7 bases align to TRBD1. The CDR3 loop spans 14 amino acids. The germline V gene encodes CDR1 MNHEY and CDR2 SVGEGT. V lost 8 bases to trimming and J lost 0 bases; unmatched junction nucleotides: 4. CDR3 in amino acids: CASEGAYSYNEQFF. In nucleotides, the CDR3 is TGTGCCAGCGAGGGGGCTTACTCCTACAATGAGCAGTTCTTC.

By frequency in the sample, this clonotype is medium-sized. The chain couples TRBV20-1 to TRBJ2-1, with TRBD2 as a possible D gene (6 bases). The V end was cut by 2 bases, the J end by 9 bases, with 17 bases between. The CDR3 runs to 14 residues. CDR1 is DFQATT, CDR2 SNEGSKA, per germline (reference sequence). The CDR3: CSARHPQGSGEQFF. The DNA of the CDR3 is TGCAGTGCTAGACACCCTCAGGGTAGCGGTGAGCAGTTCTTC.

This chain joins TRBV30 and TRBJ2-2, with D perhaps TRBD1 or TRBD2 (5 bases each). With 5 bases removed from V and 0 bases from J, the gap between germline ends came to 22 bases. The germline CDR1 and CDR2 sequences are GTSNPN and SVGIG (reference sequence). The CDR3 has 18 amino acids. CDR3 nucleotides: TGTGCCTGGCACCAATGGGTTGGGGGTAGCCCGAACACCGGGGAGCTGTTTTTT. Its protein product is CAWHQWVGGSPNTGELFF.

This clonotype was counted many times. This chain links TRBV5-4 with TRBJ2-3; 7 nucleotides agree with TRBD2. V dropped 5 bases and J dropped 6; count of bases not matched to a gene: 9. CDR1 and CDR2 (germline): SGHNT, YYREEE (reference sequence). This CDR3 contains 14 residues. The CDR3 loop is CASRWEGGMDTQYF. CDR3 nucleotides: TGTGCCAGCAGATGGGAGGGCGGGATGGATACGCAGTATTTT.

This clonotype appeared once. This likely comes from a read error, as the CDR3 has no conserved phenylalanine or tryptophan at its end. No DNA is shown, since the ends of the CDR3 on it are uncertain; the CDR3 is the one TCRdb lists. The rearrangement uses TRBV20-1 and TRBJ2-3; TRBD2 was called by the table and not checked on the DNA. Germline CDR1 and CDR2: DFQATT and SNEGSKA (reference sequence). A total of 12 residues make up the CDR3, ends included. CDR3 region: CSARESGSTQDG.

V is TRBV3-1 and J is TRBJ2-1; 7 bases align to TRBD2. In germline, CDR1 is LGHDT, CDR2 YNNKEL (reference sequence). J lost 6 bases, V lost 5 bases, and 7 bases had no gene match. The CDR3 has 14 amino acids. CDR3 nucleotide sequence: TGTGCCAGCAGCGGGACGGAGCGGGGCAATGAGCAGTTCTTC. Translating gives CASSGTERGNEQFF.

This clonotype was observed many times. The chain employs TRBV25-1 and TRBJ2-1; no definite D call. This CDR3 contains 16 residues. Germline-derived CDR1 and CDR2 are MGHDK and SYGVNS. Trimming stripped 2 bases from V and 4 bases from J, with 15 bases between. CDR3 residues: CASSEAPGLRYNEQFF. As DNA, the CDR3 is TGTGCCAGCAGTGAAGCTCCGGGTCTACGTTACAATGAGCAGTTCTTC.

This clonotype was recorded at least ten times. The chain combines TRBV7-2 with TRBJ2-1, with 8 bases aligning to TRBD2. The germline V gene has CDR1 SGHTA and CDR2 FQGNSA. This CDR3 spans 13 amino acids. Unmatched junction bases numbered 6, after V lost 5 bases and J lost 9 bases. The CDR3 loop reads CASSPNLAGEQFF. In DNA form, the CDR3 reads TGTGCCAGCAGCCCAAATCTAGCGGGTGAGCAGTTCTTC.

The chain is built from TRBV28 and TRBJ2-3; 10 nucleotides match TRBD2. Trimming removed 2 bases from V and 0 bases from J; junction bases left unmatched: 14. Per the germline V gene, CDR1 is MDHEN and CDR2 is SYDVKM. The CDR3 contains 20 residues. The CDR3: CASSLPPLASGRGSTDTQYF. Here the CDR3 DNA reads TGTGCCAGCAGTTTACCCCCCTTGGCTAGCGGGAGAGGGAGCACAGATACGCAGTATTTT.

Sample share makes this clonotype medium-sized (0.01 to 0.1%). The chain joins TRBV11-2 to TRBJ2-6; TRBD1 aligns across 8 bases. CDR1 and CDR2 from the germline V gene are SGHAT and FQNNGV. The CDR3 spans 15 residues. V was pared by 5 bases and J by 4 bases, with 4 bases of the junction left unmatched. The CDR3: CASSPTGVGANVLTF. The CDR3 DNA reads as TGTGCCAGCAGCCCGACAGGGGTCGGGGCCAACGTCCTGACTTTC.

The table lists this clonotype with many counts. V is TRBV11-2 and J is TRBJ2-7, with 9 bases aligning to TRBD2. Germline-derived CDR1 and CDR2 are SGHAT and FQNNGV. The junction had 7 bases not matched to a gene; V was cut back by 3 bases and J by 7 bases. The CDR3 runs 14 residues. The CDR3 coding sequence is TGTGCCAGCAGCTTCGGCGGGAGGGCCTTAGAGCAGTACTTC. Residues: CASSFGGRALEQYF.

This chain connects TRBV5-1 to TRBJ2-7, with D hard to call. The CDR3 totals 15 residues. The ends were cut back, 1 base at V and 4 bases at J, with 15 bases in the middle. Germline V gene sequence: CDR1 SGHRS, CDR2 YFSETQ. The CDR3 loop is CASSLSSVAWYEQYF. The DNA for the CDR3 is TGCGCCAGCAGCTTGTCGTCGGTGGCCTGGTACGAGCAGTACTTC.

In this sample, this clonotype turned up many times. The CDR3 loop is CSAERGLAGPTDTQYF. The CDR3 DNA reads as TGCAGTGCTGAGCGGGGACTAGCGGGACCAACAGATACGCAGTATTTT. The J gene is TRBJ2-3, the V gene TRBV20-1; TRBD2 aligns across 13 bases. The CDR3 loop spans 16 amino acids. Germline V gives CDR1 DFQATT, CDR2 SNEGSKA (reference sequence). V gave up 5 bases and J gave up 3 bases; unmatched junction bases: 8.

Sample share makes this clonotype medium-sized. This chain joins TRBV6-5 and TRBJ2-7, with 8 bases fitting TRBD1. CDR1 is MNHEY and CDR2 is SVGAGI in the germline V gene. Trimming took 5 bases from V and 7 from J; bases not matched to a gene: 10. This CDR3 region has 14 residues. Written as DNA, the CDR3 is TGTGCCAGCAGTCGCAGGGGGCAGCTGGGAGAGCAGTACTTC. Its protein is CASSRRGQLGEQYF.

J is TRBJ1-2 and V is TRBV5-1; perhaps TRBD1 as D (5 bases). The CDR3 covers 17 residues. Germline CDR1 reads SGHRS; CDR2 reads YFSETQ. Trimming shortened V by 0 bases and J by 1 base, and 16 bases separated the two germline ends. CDR3 residues: CASSLARSTGRNYGYTF. The CDR3 DNA is TGCGCCAGCAGCTTGGCCCGAAGTACAGGTCGTAACTATGGCTACACCTTC.

This clonotype has a count of ten or more. This chain uses TRBV7-9 with TRBJ2-7; D gene uncertain. CDR1 is SEHNR, CDR2 FQNEAQ, per germline (reference sequence). The CDR3 is made up of 13 amino acids. Deletions cut 2 bases from V and 6 bases from J, with 11 bases between. CDR3 residues: CASSLQSASEQYF. The CDR3 DNA sequence: TGTGCCAGCAGCTTACAATCTGCCAGCGAGCAGTACTTC. Full variable domain (remainder filled in from reference TRBV7-9 and TRBJ2-7): DTGVSQNPRHKITKRGQNVTFRCDPISEHNRLYWYRQTLGQGPEFLTYFQNEAQLEKSRLLSDRFSAERPKGSFSTLEIQRTEQGDSAMYLCASSLQSASEQYFGPGTRLTVT.

This clonotype was detected a few times. This chain links TRBV29-1 with TRBJ1-4; the D is unclear. The germline gives CDR1 SQVTM, CDR2 ANQGSEA. Trimming cost V 0 bases and J 1 base, with 9 bases left between them. This CDR3 has 15 amino acids. As DNA, the CDR3 is TGCAGCGTTGAAGATCTGGGAGGAACTAATGAAAAACTGTTTTTT. This encodes CSVEDLGGTNEKLFF.

This clonotype was seen many times. The chain joins TRBV28 to TRBJ1-1, with a weak D call TRBD1 (5 bases). Germline loops: CDR1 MDHEN, CDR2 SYDVKM. V lost 5 bases to trimming and J lost 3 bases, with 19 bases between them. The CDR3 runs 16 residues. The CDR3 protein is CASSPGRLGKYTEAFF. The DNA for the CDR3 is TGTGCCAGCAGTCCAGGGCGCTTGGGGAAGTACACTGAAGCTTTCTTT.

By its share, this clonotype is medium-sized (0.01 to 0.1%). This chain joins TRBV7-2 and TRBJ2-3, with 9 bases lining up with TRBD2. Germline CDR1 is SGHTA and CDR2 is FQGNSA. This CDR3 region has 14 residues. The J segment lost 1 base and the V segment lost 5 bases, leaving 1 base of the junction unmatched. Written as DNA, the CDR3 is TGTGCCAGCAGCCGGACTAGCGGCACAGATACGCAGTATTTT. Translation gives CASSRTSGTDTQYF. The complete variable domain, with remaining parts taken from reference TRBV7-2 and TRBJ2-3, reads GAGVSQSPSNKVTEKGKDVELRCDPISGHTALYWYRQSLGQGLEFLIYFQGNSAPDKSGLPSDRFSAERTGGSVSTLTIQRTQQEDSAVYLCASSRTSGTDTQYFGPGTRLTVL.